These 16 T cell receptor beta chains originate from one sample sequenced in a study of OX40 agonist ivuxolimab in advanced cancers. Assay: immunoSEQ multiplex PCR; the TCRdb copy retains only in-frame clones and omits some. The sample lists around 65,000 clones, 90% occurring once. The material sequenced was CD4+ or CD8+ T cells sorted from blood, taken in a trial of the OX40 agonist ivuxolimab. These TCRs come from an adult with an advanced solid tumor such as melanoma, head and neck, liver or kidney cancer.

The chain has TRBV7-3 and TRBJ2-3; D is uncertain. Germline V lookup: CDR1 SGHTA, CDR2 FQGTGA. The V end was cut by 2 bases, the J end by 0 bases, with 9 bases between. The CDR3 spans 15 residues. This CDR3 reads CASSLYGHSTDTQYF. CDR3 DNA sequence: TGTGCCAGCAGCTTATATGGTCATAGCACAGATACGCAGTATTTT.

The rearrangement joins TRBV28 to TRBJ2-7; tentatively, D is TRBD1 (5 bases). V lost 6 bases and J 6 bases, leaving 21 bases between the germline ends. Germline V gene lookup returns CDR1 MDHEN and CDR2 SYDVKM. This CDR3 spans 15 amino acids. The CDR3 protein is CASSPPGHLRGEQYF. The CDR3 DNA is TGTGCCAGCAGCCCCCCCGGACACCTCCGAGGCGAGCAGTACTTC.

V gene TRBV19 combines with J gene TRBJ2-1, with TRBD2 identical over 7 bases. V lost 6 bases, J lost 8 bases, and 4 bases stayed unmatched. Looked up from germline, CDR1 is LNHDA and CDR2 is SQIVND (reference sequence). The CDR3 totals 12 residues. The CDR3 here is CASRVRGDEQFF. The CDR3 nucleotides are TGTGCCAGTAGGGTTCGGGGGGATGAGCAGTTCTTC.

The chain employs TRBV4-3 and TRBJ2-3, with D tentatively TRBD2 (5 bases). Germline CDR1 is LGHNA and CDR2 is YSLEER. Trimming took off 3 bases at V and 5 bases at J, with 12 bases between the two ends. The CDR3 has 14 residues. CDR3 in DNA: TGCGCCAGCAGCCAGGGAACTAGGTTAGATACGCAGTATTTT. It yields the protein CASSQGTRLDTQYF.

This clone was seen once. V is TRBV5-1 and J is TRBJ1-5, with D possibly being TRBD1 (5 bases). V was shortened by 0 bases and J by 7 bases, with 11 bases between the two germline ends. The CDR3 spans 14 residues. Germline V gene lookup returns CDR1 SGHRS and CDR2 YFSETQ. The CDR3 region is CASSLAGPGQPQHF. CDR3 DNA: TGCGCCAGCAGCTTGGCAGGGCCGGGCCAGCCCCAGCATTTT.

This chain's CDR3 is CASSLSGPGELFF. The DNA of the CDR3 is TGTGCCAGCAGCTTAAGTGGACCCGGGGAGCTGTTTTTT. The J gene is TRBJ2-2, the V gene TRBV7-3; D remains unclear. V shed 1 base and J shed 6 bases, with 6 bases lying between them. This CDR3 spans 13 amino acids. Per germline, CDR1 SGHTA and CDR2 FQGTGA.

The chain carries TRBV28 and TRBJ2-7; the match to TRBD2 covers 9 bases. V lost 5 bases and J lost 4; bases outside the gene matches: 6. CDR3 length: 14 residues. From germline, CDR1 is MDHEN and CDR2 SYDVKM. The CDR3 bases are TGTGCCAGCAGTCTTCCGACTAGCGGATACGAGCAGTACTTC. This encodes CASSLPTSGYEQYF. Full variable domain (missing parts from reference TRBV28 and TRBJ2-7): DVKVTQSSRYLVKRTGEKVFLECVQDMDHENMFWYRQDPGLGLRLIYFSYDVKMKEKGDIPEGYSVSREKKERFSLILESASTNQTSMYLCASSLPTSGYEQYFGPGTRLTVT.

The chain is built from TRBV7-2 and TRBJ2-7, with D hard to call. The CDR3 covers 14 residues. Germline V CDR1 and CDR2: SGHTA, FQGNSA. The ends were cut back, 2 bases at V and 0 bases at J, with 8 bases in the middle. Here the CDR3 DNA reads TGTGCCAGCAGCTTACAACCTAACTCCTACGAGCAGTACTTC. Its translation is CASSLQPNSYEQYF.

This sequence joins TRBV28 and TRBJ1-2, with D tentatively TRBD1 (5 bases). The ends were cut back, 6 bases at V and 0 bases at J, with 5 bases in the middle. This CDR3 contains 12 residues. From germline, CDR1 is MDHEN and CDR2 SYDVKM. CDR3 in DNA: TGTGCCAGCAGCAGGGCTAACTATGGCTACACCTTC. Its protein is CASSRANYGYTF.

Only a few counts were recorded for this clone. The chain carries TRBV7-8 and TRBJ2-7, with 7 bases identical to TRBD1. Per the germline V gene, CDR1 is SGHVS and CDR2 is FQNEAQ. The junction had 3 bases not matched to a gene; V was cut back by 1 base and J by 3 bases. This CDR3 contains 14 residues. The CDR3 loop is CASSLGDRVYEQYF. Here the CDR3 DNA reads TGTGCCAGCAGCTTAGGAGACAGGGTCTACGAGCAGTACTTC.

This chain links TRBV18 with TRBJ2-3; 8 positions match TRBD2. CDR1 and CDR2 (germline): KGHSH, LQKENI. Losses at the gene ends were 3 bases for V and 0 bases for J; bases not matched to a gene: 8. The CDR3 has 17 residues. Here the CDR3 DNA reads TGTGCCAGCTCACCGATCCTTTTAGCGGGAAGCACAGATACGCAGTATTTT. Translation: CASSPILLAGSTDTQYF.

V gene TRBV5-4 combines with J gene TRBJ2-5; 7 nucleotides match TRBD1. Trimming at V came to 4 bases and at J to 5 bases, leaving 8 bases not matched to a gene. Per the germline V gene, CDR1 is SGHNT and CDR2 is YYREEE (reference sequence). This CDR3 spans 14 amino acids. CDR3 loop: CASSPRTGRETQYF. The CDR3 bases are TGTGCCAGCAGCCCCCGGACAGGCCGGGAGACCCAGTACTTC.

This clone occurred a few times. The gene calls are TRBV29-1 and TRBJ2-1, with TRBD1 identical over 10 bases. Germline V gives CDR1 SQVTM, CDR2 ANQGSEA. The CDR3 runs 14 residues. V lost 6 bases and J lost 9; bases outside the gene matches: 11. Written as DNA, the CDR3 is TGCAGCGTCTCCGGGACAGGGGTAGGAGGTGAGCAGTTCTTC. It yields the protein CSVSGTGVGGEQFF.

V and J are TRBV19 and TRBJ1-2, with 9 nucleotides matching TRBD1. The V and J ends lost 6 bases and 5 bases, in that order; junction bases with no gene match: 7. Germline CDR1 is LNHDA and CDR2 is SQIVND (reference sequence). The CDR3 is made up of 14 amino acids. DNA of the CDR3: TGTGCCAGTAGACTCTCCGGGACAGGGTATGGCTACACCTTC. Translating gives CASRLSGTGYGYTF.

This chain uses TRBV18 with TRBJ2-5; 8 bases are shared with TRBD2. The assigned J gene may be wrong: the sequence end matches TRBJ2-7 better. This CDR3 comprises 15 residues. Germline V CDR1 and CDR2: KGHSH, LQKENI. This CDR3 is CASSTIRVAGYEQYF. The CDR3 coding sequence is TGTGCCAGCTCAACCATAAGGGTAGCGGGGTACGAGCAGTACTTC.

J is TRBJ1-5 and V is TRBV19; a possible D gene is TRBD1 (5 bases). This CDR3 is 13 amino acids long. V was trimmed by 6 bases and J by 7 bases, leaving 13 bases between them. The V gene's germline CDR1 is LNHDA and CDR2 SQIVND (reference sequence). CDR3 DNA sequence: TGTGCCAGTAGCAGGGACCTAACGCAGCCCCAGCATTTT. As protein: CASSRDLTQPQHF.